The clone carrying this TCR beta chain has only one observation. This record comes from a study of shared clonotypes between healthy human individuals. The V end lost 0 bases, the J end lost 4 bases, and 9 bases lay between the germline ends. The length of the CDR3 is 14 residues. Per germline, CDR1 SNHLY and CDR2 FYNNEI. Original handling: Filtering differed, since immunoSEQ gave only junction sequences and no quality scores. Sequencing was performed with immunoSEQ multiplex PCR; in TCRdb, only in-frame clones are kept and a portion is missing. V, J and clone size are those of that table, while D and trimming were read from the DNA. The table lists about 490,000 clones, around 80% of them singletons, with about 12% in the top ten.

The sequenced sample consisted of PBMCs. V gene TRBV2 combines with J gene TRBJ2-5, with D tentatively TRBD1 (6 bases). This receptor was identified in a middle-aged woman in good health. Some clones in this sample may be carry-over from other donors' samples. This CDR3 is CASSEAPTGETQYF. The CDR3 region has the DNA TGTGCCAGCAGTGAAGCACCGACAGGAGAGACCCAGTACTTC.